A single TCR beta chain is shown here with its context. As yet, its antigen is unknown. This sample was taken from a study of T cells in Graves' hyperthyroidism and ophthalmopathy. Stability of Graves' hyperthyroidism was defined as absent ophthalmopathy progression within 18 months. The source of the PBMCs was less than 12 ml of fresh peripheral blood. Authors of the study amplified TCR beta CDR3 regions from RNA transcripts. First-round RT-PCR with HTBI primers amplified the TCR CDR3 region. TCRdb passed the multiplex PCR reads through MiXCR, listing each CDR3 protein once. The repertoire holds about 710,000 distinct CDR3 sequences, around 15% seen once, with over 7.5% in the top ten. The CDR3 has 15 amino acids. Germline values: CDR1 SGHRS, CDR2 YFSETQ. The J segment lost 6 bases and the V segment lost 4 bases, leaving 11 bases of the junction unmatched. Findings of the study overall: The authors' 13 V-J model separated ophthalmopathy from stable hyperthyroidism. Clonotypes that were expanded in thyroid above 0.001 mostly appeared in blood too.

The chain recombines TRBV5-1 with TRBJ2-3; 7 bases agree with TRBD1. Sequences were obtained from blood. The sequence was collected from a man aged 18 to 29 with Graves' hyperthyroidism. The DNA of the CDR3 is TGCGCCAGCAGCCACCGGGACAGTCCCACTGATACGCAGTATTTT. Translated: CASSHRDSPTDTQYF. The variable domain in full, completed from reference TRBV5-1 and TRBJ2-3, reads KAGVTQTPRYLIKTRGQQVTLSCSPISGHRSVSWYQQTPGQGLQFLFEYFSETQRNKGNFPGRFSGRQFSNSRSEMNVSTLELGDSALYLCASSHRDSPTDTQYFGPGTRLTVL.